A single sample is the source of the 13 T cell receptor beta chains below, sequenced in a study of T cells in Graves' hyperthyroidism and ophthalmopathy. RNA transcripts provided the source from which TCR beta CDR3 regions were amplified. The TCR CDR3 first-round RT-PCR relied on the HTBI primer set. TCRdb used MiXCR to reprocess the multiplex PCR reads, holding one entry per CDR3 protein. The table includes hundreds of thousands of distinct CDR3 sequences, more than 15% detected once. The sequenced sample consisted of blood. The receptors come from a woman younger than 35 with Graves' hyperthyroidism.

The J gene is TRBJ2-7, the V gene TRBV7-3, with 8 bases matching TRBD1. Germline lookup yields CDR1 SGHTA and CDR2 FQGTGA. V shed 5 bases and J 0 bases; nucleotides not matched to a gene: 6. The CDR3 contains 15 residues. The CDR3 DNA reads TGTGCCAGCAGCACAGGACAGGGAAGCTCCTACGAGCAGTACTTC. Amino acid sequence: CASSTGQGSSYEQYF.

This clonotype has a handful of counts. V and J are TRBV7-9 and TRBJ2-3; D is perhaps TRBD1 (7 bases). The V end was cut by 5 bases, the J end by 5 bases, with 14 bases between. Germline V CDR1 and CDR2: SEHNR, FQNEAQ (reference sequence). The CDR3 length is 14 residues. CDR3 coding DNA: TGTGCCAGCAGCCAATCAGGGGGGCAAGATACGCAGTATTTT. This gives the protein CASSQSGGQDTQYF.

This clonotype was detected ten times or more. V usage is TRBV6-1 and J usage is TRBJ2-1; 14 nucleotides line up with TRBD2. This CDR3 is built from 18 residues. V gave up 6 bases and J gave up 5 bases; unmatched junction bases: 12. The germline CDR1 and CDR2 sequences are MNHNS and SASEGT. CDR3 loop: CASRPGLAGGRLNNEQFF. The CDR3 bases are TGTGCCAGCAGACCCGGACTAGCGGGGGGCCGACTCAACAATGAGCAGTTCTTC.

The sample holds many counts of this clonotype. The V call is TRBV12-3 or TRBV12-4, the J call TRBJ2-1, with 7 bases matching TRBD2. CDR3 length: 15 residues. The ends lost 2 bases at V and 7 bases at J; junction bases unmatched: 8. The CDR3 is CASSLRAGVENEQFF. The DNA of the CDR3 is TGTGCCAGCAGTTTAAGGGCGGGAGTGGAAAATGAGCAGTTCTTC.

In this sample, this clonotype turned up many times. The gene calls are TRBV2 and TRBJ2-5; 8 positions match TRBD2. The ends lost 6 bases at V and 1 base at J; junction bases unmatched: 10. This CDR3 region has 16 residues. CDR1 is SNHLY, CDR2 FYNNEI, per germline. The CDR3 DNA is TGTGCCAGCAGCCGAATGATACTAGCGGTCCAAGAGACCCAGTACTTC. Its translation is CASSRMILAVQETQYF.

V usage is TRBV11-2 and J usage is TRBJ2-5; possibly TRBD2 for D (7 bases). The CDR3 loop spans 15 amino acids. The V gene lost 7 bases and the J gene lost 7 bases, with 22 bases spanning the gap. Germline V gene data show CDR1 as SGHAT and CDR2 as FQNNGV. This chain's CDR3 is CASTTLGGGPGTQYF. CDR3 bases: TGTGCCAGCACCACGCTGGGGGGGGGGCCGGGGACCCAGTACTTC. Based on the CDR3 plus reference TRBV11-2 and TRBJ2-5, the full variable domain is EAGVAQSPRYKIIEKRQSVAFWCNPISGHATLYWYQQILGQGPKLLIQFQNNGVVDDSQLPKDRFSAERLKGVDSTLKIQPAKLEDSAVYLCASTTLGGGPGTQYFGPGTRLLVL.

This clonotype was observed many times. The chain couples TRBV12-3 or TRBV12-4 to TRBJ2-3; TRBD1 aligns across 9 bases. This CDR3 comprises 15 residues. Trimming cost V 4 bases and J 1 base; bases outside gene matches: 3. The CDR3 bases are TGTGCCAGCAGTTGGGACAGGGTCCGCACAGATACGCAGTATTTT. Its translation is CASSWDRVRTDTQYF.

Note on this clonotype: Germline is not matched at one junction end, which may reflect a read error. The V call is TRBV20-1, the J call TRBJ1-5, with D possibly TRBD1 on 5 matching bases. CDR1 and CDR2 from the germline V gene are DFQATT and SNEGSKA (reference sequence). The CDR3 runs to 16 residues. In DNA form, the CDR3 reads TGCGGTGCTCAATCACGGTCGGGGGGATTCGATCAGCCCCAGCATTTT. This gives the protein CGAQSRSGGFDQPQHF.

In its sample, this clonotype was seen a few times. The chain couples TRBV6-2 or TRBV6-3 to TRBJ2-7; D is perhaps TRBD1 (6 bases). Germline CDR1 MNHEY, CDR2 SVGEGT. The CDR3 runs 13 residues. V was shortened by 6 bases and J by 4 bases, with 13 bases between the two germline ends. The CDR3 DNA is TGTGCCAGCAGCAGGACAGCCGATTACGAGCAGTACTTC. Its protein is CASSRTADYEQYF.

There are many counts of this clonotype. This chain connects TRBV2 to TRBJ1-1; a weak D match, TRBD1 (5 bases). This CDR3 comprises 12 residues. V shed 3 bases and J shed 4 bases, with 6 bases lying between them. CDR1 and CDR2 from the germline V gene are SNHLY and FYNNEI. The chain's CDR3 is CASSDRGTEAFF. The CDR3 DNA reads as TGTGCCAGCAGTGATAGGGGCACTGAAGCTTTCTTT.

The CDR3 reads CASESGGNEQFF. In nucleotides, the CDR3 is TGTGCCAGTGAGAGCGGGGGCAATGAGCAGTTCTTC. The genes are TRBV19 and TRBJ2-1; 8 nucleotides agree with TRBD2. The CDR3 loop spans 12 amino acids. CDR1 LNHDA and CDR2 SQIVND come from the germline V gene (reference sequence). V gave up 8 bases and J gave up 6 bases; unmatched junction bases: 3.

This chain uses TRBV29-1 with TRBJ2-7; D not resolved. Germline CDR1 SQVTM, CDR2 ANQGSEA. V dropped 5 bases and J dropped 5 bases, with 19 bases sitting between them. The CDR3 covers 14 residues. CDR3 protein: CSVTVALVGNEQYF. The CDR3 bases are TGCAGCGTTACCGTCGCGTTGGTGGGGAACGAGCAGTACTTC.

This clonotype was counted at least ten times. J is TRBJ2-7 and V is TRBV11-2; D is uncertain. This CDR3 contains 12 residues. Germline values: CDR1 SGHAT, CDR2 FQNNGV. Trimming shortened V by 3 bases and J by 7 bases, and 10 bases separated the two germline ends. CDR3 sequence (DNA): TGTGCCAGCAGCTTCCAACTTCAAGAGCAGTACTTC. Amino acid sequence: CASSFQLQEQYF.